The 13 T cell receptor beta chains below were found in one sample sequenced in a study of regulatory T cells in long-lasting Graves disease. Time point indicated: persistent/refractory GD, antithyroid drugs over 5 years with positive TRAb. PBMC-extracted RNA yielded the TCR library. According to the study, TCR beta libraries were built with iRepertoire HTBI primers and CDR3-region Arm-PCR. TCRdb re-analysed the multiplex PCR reads in MiXCR, keeping a single row per CDR3 protein. The sample shows about 470,000 distinct CDR3 sequences, approximately 21% of them seen only once. The sequencing here drew on peripheral blood mononuclear cells (PBMCs), taken when the disease was refractory, from a patient treated with antithyroid drugs. The receptors shown here come from a female donor with Graves disease.

The chain uses TRBV20-1 and TRBJ2-7; 9 bases agree with TRBD1. Looked up from germline, CDR1 is DFQATT and CDR2 is SNEGSKA (reference sequence). Germline trimming cut 3 bases from V and 3 bases from J; bases unmatched to any gene: 3. The CDR3 sequence is 13 residues long. The CDR3 DNA sequence: TGCAGTGCTAGGGGGGACAGGGACTACGAGCAGTACTTC. Amino acids: CSARGDRDYEQYF.

This clonotype was detected only a few times. The chain uses TRBV7-9 and TRBJ1-5, with TRBD1 as a possible D gene (5 bases). The V gene lost 7 bases and the J gene lost 2 bases, with 12 bases spanning the gap. Germline V gene lookup returns CDR1 SEHNR and CDR2 FQNEAQ (reference sequence). The CDR3 sequence is 14 residues long. The CDR3 coding sequence is TGTGCCAGCACCTCGGGGGGGGGCAATCAGCCCCAGCATTTT. Protein sequence: CASTSGGGNQPQHF. Looking up the rest from reference TRBV7-9 and TRBJ1-5 gives the full variable domain: DTGVSQNPRHKITKRGQNVTFRCDPISEHNRLYWYRQTLGQGPEFLTYFQNEAQLEKSRLLSDRFSAERPKGSFSTLEIQRTEQGDSAMYLCASTSGGGNQPQHFGDGTRLSIL.

This clonotype was observed at least ten times. J is TRBJ1-1 and V is TRBV28, with 8 nucleotides matching TRBD1. The CDR3 spans 13 residues. Germline V gene lookup returns CDR1 MDHEN and CDR2 SYDVKM. The junction had 4 bases not matched to a gene; V was cut back by 6 bases and J by 4 bases. DNA of the CDR3: TGTGCCAGCAGCTCAACAGGGGGCACTGAAGCTTTCTTT. Translated, it gives CASSSTGGTEAFF.

The V and J genes are TRBV28 and TRBJ1-3; D call uncertain. The CDR3 is 15 residues long. Germline values: CDR1 MDHEN, CDR2 SYDVKM. Trimming left V 4 bases short and J 4 bases short, with 14 bases between. The CDR3 DNA reads as TGTGCCAGCAGTTCCGCCCGTCTGGCGGGAAACACCATATATTTT. Protein product: CASSSARLAGNTIYF.

As to this clonotype: Sequence at one end of the junction differs from germline and may be a read error. This chain connects TRBV5-6 to TRBJ1-5, with D perhaps matching TRBD1 (5 bases). CDR3 size: 14 residues. The germline CDR1 and CDR2 sequences are SGHDT and YYEEEE. The CDR3 loop reads CVSSLGGYNQPQHF. CDR3 coding DNA: TGTGTCAGCAGCCTCGGGGGTTACAATCAGCCCCAGCATTTT.

This clonotype showed up just a few times. The chain has TRBV19 and TRBJ1-1, with D hard to call. The CDR3 contains 15 residues. Germline loops: CDR1 LNHDA, CDR2 SQIVND (reference sequence). V lost 7 bases and J lost 3, with 18 bases in between. The CDR3 coding sequence is TGTGCCAGTACCAGGACGGGTCATGTGTACACTGAAGCTTTCTTT. It encodes CASTRTGHVYTEAFF.

The chain couples TRBV24-1 to TRBJ2-7; 13 bases fit TRBD2. V was pared by 3 bases and J by 2 bases, with 0 bases of the junction left unmatched. Germline CDR1 and CDR2: KGHDR and SFDVKD. The CDR3 totals 15 residues. The CDR3 nucleotides read TGTGCCACCAGTGATGGGACTAGCGGGGCCTACGAGCAGTACTTC. The encoded protein is CATSDGTSGAYEQYF.

Ten or more counts support this clonotype. This chain uses TRBV6-1 with TRBJ1-5; 9 bases line up with TRBD1. This CDR3 is built from 15 residues. V lost 5 bases and J lost 5; bases outside the gene matches: 7. Per the germline V gene, CDR1 is MNHNS and CDR2 is SASEGT. The DNA for the CDR3 is TGTGCCAGCAGTCCTACAGGGGGCTCGGATCAGCCCCAGCATTTT. Translation: CASSPTGGSDQPQHF.

This clonotype occurred many times. This chain uses TRBV20-1 with TRBJ1-1; D perhaps matches TRBD1 (5 bases). V lost 0 bases and J 0 bases, leaving 14 bases between the germline ends. This CDR3 comprises 16 residues. CDR1 is DFQATT, CDR2 SNEGSKA, per germline (reference sequence). The CDR3 sequence is CSARDYDRIMNTEAFF. CDR3 sequence (DNA): TGCAGTGCTAGAGATTACGACAGAATCATGAACACTGAAGCTTTCTTT.

Many counts were recorded for this clonotype. V is TRBV6-5 and J is TRBJ1-5, with D tentatively TRBD1 (6 bases). Germline CDR1 reads MNHEY; CDR2 reads SVGAGI. Trimming pared 2 bases from V and 3 bases from J, leaving 11 bases between. The CDR3 runs 15 residues. The CDR3 loop is CASSYPGVDNQPQHF. CDR3 in DNA: TGTGCCAGCAGTTACCCAGGGGTTGACAATCAGCCCCAGCATTTT.

In its sample, this clonotype was seen many times. The conserved closing phenylalanine or tryptophan is absent in this CDR3, likely reflecting a read error. The V gene is TRBV11-2, the J gene TRBJ1-2, with 8 nucleotides matching TRBD1. Germline lookup yields CDR1 SGHAT and CDR2 FQNNGV. V gave up 3 bases and J gave up 6 bases; unmatched junction bases: 9. This CDR3 is 15 amino acids long. DNA for the CDR3: TGTGCCAGCAGCTTTACTCCGGGACAGGATAATGGCTACACCCTC. Protein: CASSFTPGQDNGYTL.

This clonotype was seen ten or more times. The chain joins TRBV28 to TRBJ2-2; no definite D call. Germline V gene lookup returns CDR1 MDHEN and CDR2 SYDVKM. The CDR3 totals 15 residues. Trimming left V 5 bases short and J 0 bases short, with 10 bases between. The CDR3 DNA reads as TGTGCCAGCAGTCCCCGTCTAGCGAACACCGGGGAGCTGTTTTTT. Translation gives CASSPRLANTGELFF.

V gene TRBV3-1 combines with J gene TRBJ2-1; D call uncertain. The CDR3 extends over 15 amino acids. V lost 4 bases and J lost 3, with 13 bases in between. Germline assignment: CDR1 LGHDT and CDR2 YNNKEL (reference sequence). The CDR3 region has the DNA TGTGCCAGCAGCCGCCAGAACTACTACTACAATGAGCAGTTCTTC. It encodes CASSRQNYYYNEQFF.